Each of the 13 T cell receptor beta chains below was sequenced from the same sample in a study of T-cell reconstitution after alpha-beta-depleted transplantation in children. Unique molecular identifiers were incorporated during preparation of the TCRbeta library. Each CDR3 protein gets one entry after TCRdb re-called the PCR reads with MiXCR. The table shows 100,000 or so distinct CDR3 sequences, with 20% to 30% occurring only once. The source was PBMCs, collected before TCRalphabeta/CD19-depleted stem cell transplant. Every receptor here comes from a boy between 2 and 10 years old with acute lymphoblastic leukemia, due to receive a stem cell transplant.

This clonotype has more than one count but fewer than ten. Here the CDR3 DNA reads TGCGCCAGCAGCTTGGCAGGCAGTCAGAACACTGAAGCTTTCTTT. Protein: CASSLAGSQNTEAFF. The chain links TRBV5-1 to TRBJ1-1; D is uncertain. The CDR3 extends over 15 amino acids. Per germline, CDR1 SGHRS and CDR2 YFSETQ. V was trimmed by 0 bases and J by 1 base, leaving 10 bases between them.

This clonotype was seen a few times. The rearrangement joins TRBV18 to TRBJ2-7, with D hard to call. CDR1 and CDR2 (germline): KGHSH, LQKENI. V was clipped by 6 bases and J by 6 bases, with 21 bases between them. The CDR3 is made up of 15 amino acids. DNA of the CDR3: TGTGCCAGCTCCCCTCCTGGGGTCTCCCACACCGAGCAGTACTTC. Its translation is CASSPPGVSHTEQYF.

This clonotype turned up a few times. V is TRBV5-6 and J is TRBJ2-6; D is ambiguous. CDR1 SGHDT and CDR2 YYEEEE come from the germline V gene. The CDR3 totals 16 residues. V was shortened by 4 bases and J by 0 bases, with 11 bases between the two germline ends. The CDR3 region is CASSRLLGSGANVLTF. CDR3 DNA sequence: TGTGCCAGCAGCCGCCTCCTAGGCTCTGGGGCCAACGTCCTGACTTTC.

This rearrangement joins TRBV12-3 or TRBV12-4 to TRBJ1-1; D gene uncertain. The length of the CDR3 is 12 residues. Trimming removed 3 bases from V and 6 bases from J, with 8 bases in between. CDR3: CASSFGFPEAFF. The CDR3 DNA is TGTGCCAGCAGTTTTGGCTTCCCTGAAGCTTTCTTT.

This sequence joins TRBV5-1 and TRBJ2-5; a possible D gene is TRBD1 (6 bases). CDR1 is SGHRS and CDR2 is YFSETQ in the germline V gene. This CDR3 comprises 16 residues. V lost 2 bases to trimming and J lost 1 base, with 15 bases between them. The CDR3 protein is CASSLSTTGRQETQYF. Written as DNA, the CDR3 is TGCGCCAGCAGCTTATCTACTACAGGGCGCCAAGAGACCCAGTACTTC. The full variable domain, with the rest looked up from reference TRBV5-1 and TRBJ2-5, is KAGVTQTPRYLIKTRGQQVTLSCSPISGHRSVSWYQQTPGQGLQFLFEYFSETQRNKGNFPGRFSGRQFSNSRSEMNVSTLELGDSALYLCASSLSTTGRQETQYFGPGTRLLVL.

This clonotype has a handful of counts. This CDR3 reads CASSGLGQPQHF. CDR3 sequence (DNA): TGTGCCAGCAGTGGTCTTGGGCAGCCCCAGCATTTT. The chain couples TRBV27 to TRBJ1-5; D gene unclear. V was trimmed by 5 bases and J by 7 bases, leaving 9 bases between them. The CDR3 spans 12 residues. CDR1 MNHEY and CDR2 SMNVEV come from the germline V gene (reference sequence).

V and J are TRBV27 and TRBJ2-7; 11 bases line up with TRBD2. This CDR3 has 15 residues. CDR1 and CDR2 (germline): MNHEY, SMNVEV (reference sequence). Losses at the gene ends were 6 bases for V and 4 bases for J; bases not matched to a gene: 8. CDR3 DNA sequence: TGTGCCAGCAGAAAGGGACTAGCGGATGTGTACGAGCAGTACTTC. Amino acid sequence: CASRKGLADVYEQYF.

The CDR3 loop is CASSFPAGGYTF. Written as DNA, the CDR3 is TGTGCCAGCAGCTTTCCAGCGGGTGGCTACACCTTC. This chain uses TRBV7-8 with TRBJ1-2, with D unclear. The germline V and J ends were trimmed by 3 bases and 7 bases, with 9 bases remaining between them. The CDR3 consists of 12 residues. From germline, CDR1 is SGHVS and CDR2 FQNEAQ.

This chain connects TRBV12-3 or TRBV12-4 to TRBJ2-3; the D call may be TRBD1 or TRBD2 (5 bases each). Trimming took off 3 bases at V and 1 base at J, with 11 bases between the two ends. The CDR3 covers 15 residues. The CDR3 protein is CASSFGTSRTDTQYF. The DNA for the CDR3 is TGTGCCAGCAGTTTCGGGACCTCCCGCACAGATACGCAGTATTTT.

This chain links TRBV5-1 with TRBJ2-7; 7 nucleotides line up with TRBD2. Per the germline V gene, CDR1 is SGHRS and CDR2 is YFSETQ. V shed 0 bases, J shed 5 bases, and the junction held 2 bases outside the gene matches. This CDR3 region has 13 residues. CDR3 nucleotide sequence: TGCGCCAGCAGCTTGGGGGGGGGAGACGAGCAGTACTTC. This encodes CASSLGGGDEQYF.

This rearrangement joins TRBV19 to TRBJ2-1; the D call may be TRBD1 or TRBD2 (6 bases each). V was shortened by 11 bases and J by 0 bases, with 20 bases between the two germline ends. The length of the CDR3 is 16 residues. Germline CDR1 reads LNHDA; CDR2 reads SQIVND (reference sequence). The CDR3 here is CACRGRFLSSYNEQFF. In DNA, the CDR3 is TGTGCCTGCCGGGGGCGTTTCCTCAGCTCCTACAATGAGCAGTTCTTC.

The rearrangement joins TRBV6-4 to TRBJ2-1; weak D call: TRBD2 (5 bases). V was shortened by 4 bases and J by 0 bases, with 7 bases between the two germline ends. Germline CDR1 and CDR2: MRHNA and SNTAGT. The CDR3 runs to 14 residues. The CDR3 sequence: CASSAGSSYNEQFF. The CDR3 region has the DNA TGTGCCAGCAGTGCGGGGAGCTCCTACAATGAGCAGTTCTTC.

The chain uses TRBV9 and TRBJ2-1; 14 nucleotides align to TRBD2. After removal of 1 base from V and 4 bases from J, the junction contained 4 bases not matched to a gene. This CDR3 is 17 amino acids long. Germline V gene lookup returns CDR1 SGDLS and CDR2 YYNGEE. The CDR3 DNA reads TGTGCCAGCAGCGTACAGGGACTAGCGGGAGAGTACAATGAGCAGTTCTTC. This translates into CASSVQGLAGEYNEQFF.